This record looks at one TCR beta chain sequence and its context. In the study's own analysis: Estimates of nucleated cell counts were drawn from the amplification of reference gene primers. The protocol was immunoSEQ multiplex PCR, while the TCRdb copy is restricted to in-frame clones and leaves out a portion. That table gives V, J and clone size, and the DNA gave D and trimming. The sample lists more than 60,000 clones; roughly 89% were seen once. The data originate from a study of blood T cell repertoires in COVID-19. Study-wide context: The United States, Italy and Spain were the sources of the acute and convalescent COVID-19 samples. T cells, B-cell-depleted T cells, or PBMCs supplied cDNA or gDNA.

This CDR3 has 13 amino acids. Germline V gene data show CDR1 as SGHVS and CDR2 as FNYEAQ. Trimming stripped 5 bases from V and 11 bases from J, with 18 bases between. Sequenced: peripheral blood. The chain carries TRBV7-6 and TRBJ1-1; D perhaps matches TRBD1 (5 bases). The origin of this receptor is a woman aged 45-65 years with active COVID-19. In nucleotides, the CDR3 is TGTGCCAGCAGCCCCGGGGGGGGAAGTAATGCTTTCTTT. Translating gives CASSPGGGSNAFF.